There are many counts of the clone carrying this T cell receptor beta chain. Its cognate antigen is unknown. The V end was cut by 4 bases, the J end by 1 base, with 7 bases between. The CDR3 has 13 amino acids. Germline V lookup: CDR1 SNHLY, CDR2 FYNNEI. The data are from a study of shared clonotypes between healthy human individuals. Findings and limits, study-wide: Non-shared clonotypes were found to have lower generation probabilities than the clonotypes that were shared by all four of the sorted-subset donors.

This table comes from immunoSEQ multiplex PCR, and its TCRdb copy is limited to in-frame clones, with some not included. The sample holds over 100,000 clones, about 63% seen once. The chain has TRBV2 and TRBJ1-1; no reliable D call. This clonotype was sampled from a woman in her twenties or thirties in good health. The sample taken for sequencing was memory CD8+ T cells sorted from blood. The subset here: CD45RO+ cells pooled with CCR7-negative TemRA cells. In nucleotides, the CDR3 is TGTGCCAGCAGTGTGGTCCAGAACACTGAAGCTTTCTTT. Its translation is CASSVVQNTEAFF.